Included here is one T cell receptor beta chain sequence, with context. V was pared by 4 bases and J by 7 bases, with 14 bases between. Per the germline V gene, CDR1 is SGDLS and CDR2 is YYNGEE. The CDR3 totals 13 residues. The record originates from a study of blood T cell repertoires in COVID-19. Background on the study: Sample material is recorded as cDNA or gDNA derived from T cells, B-cell-depleted T cells, or PBMCs.

Libraries were prepared by immunoSEQ multiplex PCR; TCRdb keeps only in-frame clonotypes and omits some of them. The sample has fewer than 250,000 clones, about four fifths seen once. This clonotype was obtained from a man aged 60 to 75 with acute or convalescent COVID-19. The sequencing sample was made of peripheral blood. The V and J genes are TRBV9 and TRBJ1-1; D unresolved. The CDR3 DNA is TGTGCCAGCAGCAAACGGACTAATAATGAAGCTTTCTTT. This sequence encodes CASSKRTNNEAFF.